This entry lists 24 T cell receptor beta chains sequenced from one sample in a study of Ad26.COV2.S vaccination and SARS-CoV-2 variants. Treatment noted: some 19 received Ad26.COV2.S at low or high dose, single or two shots; about 5 received placebo; per-sample allocation not given. Samples analyzed were those drawn on day 63 after the first vaccine or placebo injection. The repertoire was sequenced with immunoSEQ multiplex PCR; TCRdb's copy has only in-frame clones and lacks some. The data show fewer than 400,000 clones, 75% to 90% seen once. The input for sequencing was peripheral blood, taken in a trial of Ad26.COV2.S vaccine versus placebo. The receptors were gathered from a person between 18 and 59 years old who received the Ad26.COV2.S COVID-19 vaccine or a placebo.

The V and J genes are TRBV3-1 (or the pseudogene TRBV3-2) and TRBJ2-1; 11 bases fit TRBD2. The V and J ends lost 0 bases and 3 bases, in that order; junction bases with no gene match: 7. The germline V gene has CDR1 LGHDT and CDR2 YNNKEL (reference sequence). The CDR3 spans 18 residues. The CDR3 reads CASSQDWPGTSGYNEQFF. The DNA for the CDR3 is TGTGCCAGCAGCCAAGATTGGCCCGGGACTAGCGGCTACAATGAGCAGTTCTTC.

V and J are TRBV2 and TRBJ1-4; D is perhaps TRBD1 (5 bases). V lost 9 bases, J lost 8 bases, and 16 bases lay in between. The CDR3 consists of 13 residues. CDR1 and CDR2 (germline): SNHLY, FYNNEI. CDR3 loop: CASAGGAAEKLFF. The CDR3 coding sequence is TGTGCCAGTGCGGGAGGGGCCGCCGAAAAACTGTTTTTT.

The V and J genes are TRBV10-3 and TRBJ2-5; 12 bases fit TRBD2. The ends lost 2 bases at V and 1 base at J; junction bases unmatched: 8. CDR1 and CDR2 (germline): ENHRY, SYGVKD. The CDR3 spans 18 residues. The chain's CDR3 is CAISERVATSGGQETQYF. The CDR3 nucleotides are TGTGCCATCAGTGAGAGGGTGGCGACTAGCGGGGGCCAAGAGACCCAGTACTTC.

J is TRBJ2-3 and V is TRBV5-4; possible D gene TRBD1, 5 bases. V lost 1 base and J 0 bases, leaving 12 bases between the germline ends. Looked up from germline, CDR1 is SGHNT and CDR2 is YYREEE (reference sequence). The CDR3 has 16 residues. The CDR3: CASSLRTLSSTDTQYF. The CDR3 DNA follows: TGTGCCAGCAGCTTGCGGACACTTTCTAGCACAGATACGCAGTATTTT.

The CDR3 nucleotides read TGTGCCAGCACGGACAGGGGCATCGAGCAGTACTTC. It codes for CASTDRGIEQYF. The rearrangement joins TRBV18 to TRBJ2-7, with TRBD1 matching over 9 bases. Germline V lookup: CDR1 KGHSH, CDR2 LQKENI. This CDR3 region has 12 residues. The ends lost 8 bases at V and 6 bases at J; junction bases unmatched: 5.

The chain carries TRBV14 and TRBJ2-1; D might be TRBD2 (5 bases). Germline V CDR1 and CDR2: SGHDN, FVKESK. V lost 4 bases and J 4 bases, leaving 11 bases between the germline ends. The CDR3 totals 14 residues. CDR3 amino acids: CASSPLSVYNEQFF. The CDR3 region has the DNA TGTGCCAGCAGCCCTCTTAGCGTATACAATGAGCAGTTCTTC.

The CDR3 DNA reads TGTGCCAGCAGCTTAGGGAAATACAGGGGGCGAACCTACAATGAGCAGTTCTTC. It specifies CASSLGKYRGRTYNEQFF. V gene TRBV7-9 combines with J gene TRBJ2-1; 9 positions agree with TRBD1. Trimming removed 1 base from V and 2 bases from J; junction bases left unmatched: 9. Germline loops: CDR1 SEHNR, CDR2 FQNEAQ (reference sequence). The CDR3 spans 18 residues.

In this sample, this clone turned up a few times. The chain recombines TRBV4-1 with TRBJ1-1; weak D call: TRBD1 (5 bases). Germline CDR1 and CDR2: MGHRA and YSYEKL. V lost 1 base to trimming and J lost 6 bases, with 9 bases between them. The CDR3 runs 13 residues. The CDR3 DNA sequence: TGCGCCAGCAGCCAAGTAGTGACAGCTGAAGCTTTCTTT. This translates into CASSQVVTAEAFF.

The chain carries TRBV12-3 or TRBV12-4 and TRBJ1-1; no definite D call. Trimming stripped 6 bases from V and 2 bases from J, with 10 bases between. This CDR3 spans 13 amino acids. The CDR3 coding sequence is TGTGCCAGCAGCCCTAGATTTAACACTGAAGCTTTCTTT. This translates into CASSPRFNTEAFF.

V usage is TRBV12-3 or TRBV12-4 and J usage is TRBJ2-5; 8 bases fit TRBD1. The V and J ends lost 6 bases and 4 bases, in that order; junction bases with no gene match: 4. This CDR3 has 13 amino acids. The CDR3 DNA follows: TGTGCCAGCAGACAGACAGGGGCAGAGACCCAGTACTTC. This translates into CASRQTGAETQYF.

The chain is built from TRBV10-1 and TRBJ2-7, with no clear D. The V and J ends lost 3 bases and 4 bases respectively, with 4 bases between them. This CDR3 is built from 11 residues. CDR1 is WNHNN, CDR2 SYGVQD, per germline (reference sequence). The CDR3 bases are TGCGCCAGCAGTGATAAGTACGAGCAGTACTTC. This translates into CASSDKYEQYF.

The chain links TRBV5-5 to TRBJ1-1, with a weak D call TRBD1 (6 bases). The V end lost 1 base, the J end lost 4 bases, and 14 bases lay between the germline ends. Germline V gene data show CDR1 as SGHKS and CDR2 as YYEKEE (reference sequence). CDR3 length: 15 residues. CDR3 in DNA: TGTGCCAGCAGCTTGATTGGAGGGGGAAGCACTGAAGCTTTCTTT. It is translated as CASSLIGGGSTEAFF.

The gene calls are TRBV5-6 and TRBJ2-1; 9 positions match TRBD1. V was pared by 4 bases and J by 8 bases, with 13 bases of the junction left unmatched. The CDR3 contains 16 residues. The germline V gene has CDR1 SGHDT and CDR2 YYEEEE. The CDR3 region is CASSPIPGTGIDEQFF. The CDR3 DNA follows: TGTGCCAGCAGCCCCATCCCCGGGACAGGGATCGATGAGCAGTTCTTC.

The rearrangement links TRBV29-1 to TRBJ2-2; maybe TRBD2 (6 bases). This CDR3 is 14 amino acids long. The germline gives CDR1 SQVTM, CDR2 ANQGSEA. Trimming shortened V by 2 bases and J by 1 base, and 8 bases separated the two germline ends. Here the CDR3 DNA reads TGCAGCGTTGAAAGGCGGGAGAACACCGGGGAGCTGTTTTTT. Its protein is CSVERRENTGELFF.

The rearrangement links TRBV12-5 to TRBJ1-5; D unclear. Germline V gene lookup returns CDR1 LGHNT and CDR2 FRNRAP. V lost 3 bases and J lost 2, with 5 bases in between. The CDR3 contains 13 residues. CDR3 residues: CASGFNRNQPQHF. DNA for the CDR3: TGTGCTAGTGGTTTTAACCGCAATCAGCCCCAGCATTTT.

The rearrangement uses TRBV12-3 or TRBV12-4 and TRBJ2-7; no reliable D call. The ends were cut back, 3 bases at V and 2 bases at J, with 8 bases in the middle. This CDR3 spans 13 amino acids. The chain's CDR3 is CASSFSAAYEQYF. The DNA of the CDR3 is TGTGCCAGCAGTTTTTCGGCAGCCTACGAGCAGTACTTC.

The chain employs TRBV4-1 and TRBJ2-3, with 10 bases that match TRBD2. The CDR3 totals 18 residues. In germline, CDR1 is MGHRA, CDR2 YSYEKL. V trimming: 1 base; J trimming: 2 bases; junction bases outside the gene matches: 9. For the CDR3, the DNA is TGCGCCAGCAGCCAAGCCCCTGGAGCGGGGGGGAACACAGATACGCAGTATTTT. Its translation is CASSQAPGAGGNTDTQYF.

V and J are TRBV5-8 and TRBJ1-2, with D unresolved. Trimming stripped 2 bases from V and 8 bases from J, with 13 bases between. Germline V gives CDR1 SGHTS, CDR2 YDEGEE. The CDR3 has 13 amino acids. CDR3 sequence: CASSFVTTLGYTF. The CDR3 nucleotides read TGTGCCAGCAGCTTTGTGACCACTCTAGGCTACACCTTC.

The rearrangement joins TRBV12-5 to TRBJ1-1; the D is unclear. The germline V gene has CDR1 LGHNT and CDR2 FRNRAP. V lost 1 base and J 4 bases, leaving 7 bases between the germline ends. This CDR3 has 13 amino acids. The CDR3 loop reads CASGLGKGTEAFF. CDR3 sequence (DNA): TGTGCTAGTGGTTTGGGTAAGGGCACTGAAGCTTTCTTT.

The chain recombines TRBV5-5 with TRBJ2-6; 7 positions match TRBD1. Looked up from germline, CDR1 is SGHKS and CDR2 is YYEKEE (reference sequence). V lost 3 bases to trimming and J lost 5 bases; unmatched junction nucleotides: 5. This CDR3 is 15 amino acids long. CDR3 sequence (DNA): TGTGCCAGCAGCTCTGACAGGGCCTGGGCCAACGTCCTGACTTTC. Protein: CASSSDRAWANVLTF.

The CDR3 nucleotides are TGCAGCGTTGAAGGCAGCCAGGTCGGGGATACGCAGTATTTT. It yields the protein CSVEGSQVGDTQYF. The chain is built from TRBV29-1 and TRBJ2-3; unclear D gene. The CDR3 length is 14 residues. Germline V CDR1 and CDR2: SQVTM, ANQGSEA. Trimming removed 1 base at V and 6 bases at J, with 14 bases between.

The chain uses TRBV2 and TRBJ1-2; no clear D gene. V was trimmed by 7 bases and J by 1 base, leaving 10 bases between them. Germline assignment: CDR1 SNHLY and CDR2 FYNNEI. The CDR3 extends over 13 amino acids. CDR3: CASNGWDNYGYTF. The CDR3 DNA reads as TGTGCCAGCAATGGCTGGGATAACTATGGCTACACCTTC.

This clone was seen only once. The CDR3 DNA is TGTGCCACCAGCACCAGGGACGGGAGTCGAAATGAGCAGTTCTTC. Protein sequence: CATSTRDGSRNEQFF. The V and J genes are TRBV15 and TRBJ2-1; D is perhaps TRBD2 (6 bases). Germline V gene sequence: CDR1 LNHNV, CDR2 YYDKDF (reference sequence). The CDR3 is 15 amino acids. V was clipped by 4 bases and J by 7 bases, with 17 bases between them.

The chain uses TRBV7-9 and TRBJ1-1, with 11 positions matching TRBD1. The CDR3 covers 19 residues. Germline trimming cut 4 bases from V and 0 bases from J; bases unmatched to any gene: 13. Germline CDR1 reads SEHNR; CDR2 reads FQNEAQ (reference sequence). The CDR3 DNA reads TGTGCCAGCAGCTGGGGGACAGGGGGGCCTGAACTGCTGAACACTGAAGCTTTCTTT. It is translated as CASSWGTGGPELLNTEAFF.